This T cell receptor (beta chain) originates from a study of blood T cell repertoires in COVID-19. Study-level background: The United States, Italy and Spain were the sources of the acute and convalescent COVID-19 samples. PBMCs, B-cell-depleted T cells, or T cells were the source of the cDNA or gDNA that made up the material.

The germline V gene has CDR1 PRHDT and CDR2 FYEKMQ (reference sequence). Germline trimming cut 6 bases from V and 5 bases from J; bases unmatched to any gene: 12. CDR3 length equals 16 residues. Authors' processing steps: Nucleated cell counts were estimated from reference gene primer amplification. The table came from immunoSEQ multiplex PCR; TCRdb's copy has only in-frame clones and leaves some out. V, J and clone size are those of that table, while D and trimming were read from the DNA. This table holds 70,000 to 100,000 clones, more than 85% found once. This sequence was found in a man in his 60s with acute or convalescent COVID-19. The chain uses TRBV13 and TRBJ2-3; TRBD2 matches 9 bases. The sequenced sample consisted of peripheral blood. Here the CDR3 reads CASSLLAGGPGDTQYF. The CDR3 region has the DNA TGTGCCAGCAGTTTACTGGCGGGAGGGCCGGGAGATACGCAGTATTTT.